The 22 T cell receptor beta chains below were found in one sample sequenced in a study of blood T cell repertoires in COVID-19. Here immunoSEQ multiplex PCR was the method, and the copy in TCRdb shows in-frame clones only, minus some. The data show about 500,000 clones, about 88% seen once. The source material was peripheral blood. The receptor source for this set is a man between 18 and 35 years old with COVID-19, enrolled during active disease.

The rearrangement uses TRBV19 and TRBJ1-1, with D unclear. V dropped 8 bases and J dropped 5 bases, with 6 bases sitting between them. The CDR3 runs to 10 residues. Germline CDR1 LNHDA, CDR2 SQIVND (reference sequence). The CDR3 spells CASGQTEAFF. As DNA, the CDR3 is TGTGCCAGTGGTCAGACTGAAGCTTTCTTT.

This chain uses TRBV29-1 with TRBJ2-7; perhaps TRBD1 as D (5 bases). Trimming pared 6 bases from V and 0 bases from J, leaving 15 bases between. CDR1 SQVTM and CDR2 ANQGSEA come from the germline V gene. CDR3 length equals 14 residues. The CDR3 coding sequence is TGCAGCGTAAGTGGCAGGGTAGGCTCCTACGAGCAGTACTTC. This codes for CSVSGRVGSYEQYF.

This clone has only a few counts. The V gene is TRBV11-2, the J gene TRBJ2-2; D is uncertain. Germline loops: CDR1 SGHAT, CDR2 FQNNGV. V was clipped by 5 bases and J by 0 bases, with 4 bases between them. This CDR3 has 13 amino acids. The CDR3 loop is CASSVTNTGELFF. For the CDR3, the DNA is TGTGCCAGCAGCGTAACGAACACCGGGGAGCTGTTTTTT.

The chain joins TRBV5-8 to TRBJ2-5; perhaps TRBD2 as D (5 bases). The germline V and J ends were trimmed by 4 bases and 5 bases, with 15 bases remaining between them. Germline V CDR1 and CDR2: SGHTS, YDEGEE. The CDR3 is 14 residues long. The CDR3 is CASSPGGLRETQYF. CDR3 in DNA: TGTGCCAGCAGCCCCGGCGGGCTGCGGGAGACCCAGTACTTC.

The rearrangement links TRBV27 to TRBJ2-1; D is unclear. Germline V gene sequence: CDR1 MNHEY, CDR2 SMNVEV (reference sequence). This CDR3 has 13 amino acids. Trimming removed 3 bases from V and 3 bases from J, with 6 bases in between. The CDR3, as DNA: TGTGCCAGCAGTTTCGGTATCTACAATGAGCAGTTCTTC. This gives the protein CASSFGIYNEQFF.

The CDR3 DNA follows: TGTGCCAGCTCACCGCGACGTTCCGGGACAGGGGTATACGAGCAGTACTTC. As protein: CASSPRRSGTGVYEQYF. The chain has TRBV18 and TRBJ2-7; TRBD1 matches at 10 bases. The V and J ends lost 3 bases and 4 bases, in that order; junction bases with no gene match: 12. CDR3 length: 17 amino acids. Germline assignment: CDR1 KGHSH and CDR2 LQKENI.

The rearrangement links TRBV28 to TRBJ2-7; TRBD1 matches 8 bases. V lost 7 bases to trimming and J lost 5 bases; unmatched junction nucleotides: 7. Germline V lookup: CDR1 MDHEN, CDR2 SYDVKM. CDR3 size: 13 residues. CDR3 bases: TGTGCCAGCAAAAGACAGGGGTACCACGAGCAGTACTTC. This encodes CASKRQGYHEQYF.

The chain links TRBV5-1 to TRBJ2-3; D perhaps matches TRBD1 (6 bases). Germline-derived CDR1 and CDR2 are SGHRS and YFSETQ. V gave up 2 bases and J gave up 0 bases, with 10 bases separating them. CDR3 length equals 15 residues. The CDR3 sequence: CASSLQGSSTDTQYF. The CDR3 DNA reads TGCGCCAGCAGCTTACAGGGATCTAGCACAGATACGCAGTATTTT.

The V gene is TRBV28, the J gene TRBJ2-5, with a weak D call TRBD1 (5 bases). Trimming stripped 6 bases from V and 5 bases from J, with 7 bases between. Looked up from germline, CDR1 is MDHEN and CDR2 is SYDVKM. The CDR3 runs 11 residues. The CDR3 coding sequence is TGTGCCAGCAGCTCAGGGGAGACCCAGTACTTC. This gives the protein CASSSGETQYF.

This clone was detected only once. The V call is TRBV12-3 or TRBV12-4, the J call TRBJ2-7; 7 bases match TRBD1. V was pared by 5 bases and J by 5 bases, with 3 bases of the junction left unmatched. The CDR3 has 12 amino acids. DNA for the CDR3: TGTGCCAGCAGTAAGACAGGGAACGAGCAGTACTTC. As protein: CASSKTGNEQYF.

V usage is TRBV5-6 and J usage is TRBJ2-7, with TRBD2 as a possible D gene (5 bases). The CDR3 runs 18 residues. CDR1 is SGHDT and CDR2 is YYEEEE in the germline V gene. The V and J ends lost 0 bases and 4 bases respectively, with 23 bases between them. The CDR3 DNA is TGTGCCAGCAGCTTGGAGTTTCCGGGATCAGGTGATATTTACGAGCAGTACTTC. It codes for CASSLEFPGSGDIYEQYF.

This clone was recorded only once. The rearrangement uses TRBV11-3 and TRBJ2-5, with 11 bases matching TRBD2. The CDR3 runs 15 residues. Losses at the gene ends were 1 base for V and 5 bases for J; bases not matched to a gene: 3. Germline-derived CDR1 and CDR2 are SGHNT and YENEEA. In DNA, the CDR3 is TGTGCCAGCAGCTTAGTAGCGGGAGGGTGGGAGACCCAGTACTTC. Its protein is CASSLVAGGWETQYF.

This clone was detected only a few times. The rearrangement uses TRBV5-1 and TRBJ1-6, with a tentative D call TRBD1 (5 bases). This CDR3 is built from 14 residues. V was pared by 4 bases and J by 10 bases, with 15 bases between. The germline V gene has CDR1 SGHRS and CDR2 YFSETQ. In nucleotides, the CDR3 is TGCGCCAGCAGCCTGGGCCCCCAGGGATCACCCCTCCACTTT. Translated, it gives CASSLGPQGSPLHF.

This rearrangement joins TRBV7-8 to TRBJ2-2; maybe TRBD2 (6 bases). This CDR3 has 15 amino acids. In germline, CDR1 is SGHVS, CDR2 FQNEAQ. V lost 7 bases, J lost 0 bases, and 12 bases lay in between. The CDR3 bases are TGTGCCAGCACCCCCGGGACTTCGAACACCGGGGAGCTGTTTTTT. Its translation is CASTPGTSNTGELFF.

This clone was recorded only once. CDR3 amino acids: CASSLLANNEQFF. The CDR3 coding sequence is TGTGCCAGCAGCTTACTAGCTAACAATGAGCAGTTCTTC. The chain uses TRBV27 and TRBJ2-1, with D possibly TRBD2 on 6 matching bases. The V and J ends lost 6 bases and 5 bases respectively, with 11 bases between them. This CDR3 is built from 13 residues. CDR1 is MNHEY, CDR2 SMNVEV, per germline (reference sequence).

J is TRBJ2-3 and V is TRBV30; the D gene is possibly TRBD2 (6 bases). V was pared by 0 bases and J by 1 base, with 8 bases between. The V gene's germline CDR1 is GTSNPN and CDR2 SVGIG (reference sequence). This CDR3 spans 14 amino acids. In nucleotides, the CDR3 is TGTGCCTGGAGTGTCGCTAGCGGCACAGATACGCAGTATTTT. Its translation: CAWSVASGTDTQYF.

V is TRBV24-1 and J is TRBJ2-1; 8 bases fit TRBD2. Germline V gene lookup returns CDR1 KGHDR and CDR2 SFDVKD. V trimming: 4 bases; J trimming: 7 bases; junction bases outside the gene matches: 8. The CDR3 covers 15 residues. Here the CDR3 reads CATSDSSGGQNEQFF. The DNA for the CDR3 is TGTGCCACCAGTGACTCATCGGGGGGGCAGAATGAGCAGTTCTTC.

In this sample, this clone turned up once. The chain joins TRBV5-4 to TRBJ2-4, with a tentative D call TRBD2 (7 bases). V lost 3 bases to trimming and J lost 8 bases, with 18 bases between them. The germline V gene encodes CDR1 SGHNT and CDR2 YYREEE (reference sequence). This CDR3 region has 15 residues. CDR3 nucleotide sequence: TGTGCCAGCAGCTCTGGGGGGGCTAGCCAGGACATTCAGTACTTC. Amino acid sequence: CASSSGGASQDIQYF.

A single count supports this clone. The chain employs TRBV12-3 or TRBV12-4 and TRBJ2-1, with 11 positions matching TRBD2. V lost 3 bases to trimming and J lost 11 bases; unmatched junction nucleotides: 3. CDR3 length equals 13 residues. The CDR3 region has the DNA TGTGCCAGCAGTTTGGGACTAGCGGCGAAGCAGTTCTTC. Protein: CASSLGLAAKQFF.

The V gene is TRBV5-1, the J gene TRBJ1-2, with D possibly being TRBD1 (6 bases). Germline V gene data show CDR1 as SGHRS and CDR2 as YFSETQ. CDR3 length equals 14 residues. V shed 4 bases and J shed 2 bases, with 12 bases lying between them. The CDR3, as DNA: TGCGCCAGCAGCACCGGGACATCGAACTATGGCTACACCTTC. Its translation: CASSTGTSNYGYTF.

The rearrangement links TRBV27 to TRBJ1-3, with TRBD1 identical over 7 bases. The CDR3 is made up of 12 amino acids. J lost 2 bases, V lost 8 bases, and 0 bases had no gene match. Germline CDR1 is MNHEY and CDR2 is SMNVEV (reference sequence). CDR3 bases: TGTGCCAGCGGGACAGCTGGAAACACCATATATTTT. It encodes CASGTAGNTIYF.

The rearrangement links TRBV5-1 to TRBJ2-7; D tentatively reads TRBD1 or TRBD2 (7 bases each). Germline V lookup: CDR1 SGHRS, CDR2 YFSETQ. This CDR3 has 14 residues. V lost 4 bases, J lost 3 bases, and 14 bases lay in between. The CDR3: CASSMGGDSYEQYF. Written as DNA, the CDR3 is TGCGCCAGCAGCATGGGAGGGGACAGCTACGAGCAGTACTTC.